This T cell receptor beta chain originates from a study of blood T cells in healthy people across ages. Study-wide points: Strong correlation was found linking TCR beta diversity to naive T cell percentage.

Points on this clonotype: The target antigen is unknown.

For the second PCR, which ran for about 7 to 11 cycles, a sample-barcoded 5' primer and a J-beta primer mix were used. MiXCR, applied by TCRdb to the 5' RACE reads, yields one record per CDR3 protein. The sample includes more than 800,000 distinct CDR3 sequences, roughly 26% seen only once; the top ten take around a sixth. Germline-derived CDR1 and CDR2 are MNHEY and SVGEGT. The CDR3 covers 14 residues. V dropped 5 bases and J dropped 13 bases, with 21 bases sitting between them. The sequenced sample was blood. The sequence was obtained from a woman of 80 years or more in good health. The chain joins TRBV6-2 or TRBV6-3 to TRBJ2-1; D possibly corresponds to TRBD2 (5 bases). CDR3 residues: CASSISARQETQFF. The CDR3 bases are TGTGCCAGCAGTATTAGCGCCCGCCAAGAGACCCAGTTCTTC.